This TCR beta chain derives from a study of cytomegalovirus exposure and HLA in healthy donors. About the research overall: Early release data held some 79 million unique TCRs from HLA-typed donors.

This CDR3 region has 15 residues. Germline CDR1 and CDR2: LGHNA and YSLEER. Between the trimmed V and J ends, which lost 4 bases and 0 bases, there was a span of 12 bases. The PCR was carried out with 60 Vbeta primers and 13 Jbeta primers. In the original processing: In a later analysis, around 10 million of 65 million to 80 million unique beta chains occurred in at least two donors. Some clones are missing from TCRdb's copy, which holds only in-frame ones; the method was immunoSEQ multiplex PCR. The DNA was the basis for D and trimming; V, J and clone size are from that table. This table holds nearly 200,000 clones, roughly 80% found once. This clone was detected a few times. Its antigen is unidentified. Whole-study results and caveats: CMV antigen specificity was confirmed in vitro for a few CMV-associated chains.

The sequenced sample consisted of PBMCs. This receptor was obtained from a woman in her 30s in good health and CMV-seropositive. V gene TRBV4-3 combines with J gene TRBJ1-2; the D gene is possibly TRBD1 (6 bases). CDR3 protein: CASSLYREPNYGYTF. The CDR3 bases are TGCGCCAGCAGCCTTTACAGGGAACCTAACTATGGCTACACCTTC.